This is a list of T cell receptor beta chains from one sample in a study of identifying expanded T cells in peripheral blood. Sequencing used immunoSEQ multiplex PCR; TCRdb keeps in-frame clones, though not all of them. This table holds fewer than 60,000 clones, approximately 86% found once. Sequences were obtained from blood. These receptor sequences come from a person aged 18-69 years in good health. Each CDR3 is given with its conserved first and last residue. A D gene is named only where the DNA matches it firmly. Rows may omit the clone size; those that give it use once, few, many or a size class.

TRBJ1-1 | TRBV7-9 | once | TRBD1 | TGTGCCAGCAGCGGTAGCCAGGGGGCGAACACTGAAGCTTTCTTT | CASSGSQGANTEAFF
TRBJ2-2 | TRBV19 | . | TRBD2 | TGTGCCAGTAGTCCTTCCGCGGGGGTCGCCGGGGAGCTGTTTTTT | CASSPSAGVAGELFF
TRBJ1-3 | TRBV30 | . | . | TGTGCCTGGAGTGGAAACACCATATATTTT | CAWSGNTIYF
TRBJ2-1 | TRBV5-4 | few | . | TGTGCCAGCAGCTTGCGGGACAATGAGCAGTTCTTC | CASSLRDNEQFF
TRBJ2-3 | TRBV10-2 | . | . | TGCGCCAGCAGCCCAAAGGTACATACGCAGTATTTT | CASSPKVHTQYF
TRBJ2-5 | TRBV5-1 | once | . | TGCGCCAGCAGCTTGAACAGGGCCGAGACCCAGTACTTC | CASSLNRAETQYF
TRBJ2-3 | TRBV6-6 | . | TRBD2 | TGTGCCAGCAGTTACGCGGGAGGGAGCACAGATACGCAGTATTTT | CASSYAGGSTDTQYF
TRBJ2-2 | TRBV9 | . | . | TGTGCCAGCAGCGTATTTGATACCGGGGAGCTGTTTTTT | CASSVFDTGELFF
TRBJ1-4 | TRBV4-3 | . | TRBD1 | TGCGCCAGCAGCCAAGATCGACAGGGTGGTAATGAAAAACTGTTTTTT | CASSQDRQGGNEKLFF
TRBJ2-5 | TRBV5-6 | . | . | TGTGCCAGCAGCCATGCCGGGACTTCGAGGGGGGATTACTTC | CASSHAGTSRGDYF
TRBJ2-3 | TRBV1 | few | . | TGCACCAGCAGCCAAGGCTCTTACGGGAGGGCCCCGGATACGCAGTATTTT | CTSSQGSYGRAPDTQYF
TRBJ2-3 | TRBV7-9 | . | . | TGTGCCAGCAGCGCCGAATTAGGTACAGATACGCAGTATTTT | CASSAELGTDTQYF
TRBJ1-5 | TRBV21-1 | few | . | TGTGCCAGCAGCCTAGCAAATGACGGGGTCGGACAGCCCCAGCATTTT | CASSLANDGVGQPQHF
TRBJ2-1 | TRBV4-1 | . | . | TGCGCCAGCAGCCCCGGACGTGAGCAGTTCTTC | CASSPGREQFF
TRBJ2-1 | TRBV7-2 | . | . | TGTGCCAGCAGCTTATTGAATGAGCAGTTCTTC | CASSLLNEQFF
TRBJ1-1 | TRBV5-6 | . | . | TGTGCCAGCAGCTCCCAAAACACTGAAGCTTTCTTT | CASSSQNTEAFF
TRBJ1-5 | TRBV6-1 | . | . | TGTGCCAGCAGTGAAGGGGGGGCGGGCAATCAGCCCCAGCATTTT | CASSEGGAGNQPQHF
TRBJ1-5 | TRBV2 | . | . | TGTGCCAGCAGCCGGATGGGGGGAAATCAGCCCCAGCATTTT | CASSRMGGNQPQHF
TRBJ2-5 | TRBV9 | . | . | TGTGCCAGCAGCGTAGGTCCGCGACGACAAGAGACCCAGTACTTC | CASSVGPRRQETQYF
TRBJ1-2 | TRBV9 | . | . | TGTGCCAGCAGCGTAGCTTTGGCAGGGATCTATGGCTACACCTTC | CASSVALAGIYGYTF
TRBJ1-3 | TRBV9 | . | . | TGTGCCAGCAGCGTAGGAGGCGGCTCTGGAAACACCATATATTTT | CASSVGGGSGNTIYF
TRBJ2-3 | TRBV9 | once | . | TGTGCCAGCAGCCCAGGGGATACAGATACGCAGTATTTT | CASSPGDTDTQYF
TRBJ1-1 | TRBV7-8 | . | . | TGTGCCAGCAGCTTAAACAGGAACACTGAAGCTTTCTTT | CASSLNRNTEAFF
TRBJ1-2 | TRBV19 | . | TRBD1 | TGTGCCAGTAGTATCTTGACAGGGAATGGCTACACCTTC | CASSILTGNGYTF
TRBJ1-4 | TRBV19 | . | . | TGTGCCAGTAGGCGGAGTGAAAAACTGTTTTTT | CASRRSEKLFF
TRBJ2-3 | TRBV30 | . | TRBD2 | TGTGCCTGGAGAAAGCCAGCGGGGGGAACAGATACGCAGTATTTT | CAWRKPAGGTDTQYF
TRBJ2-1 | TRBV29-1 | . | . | TGCAGCGTTGTCGGGTTATTCAGTCCAGACAATGAGCAGTTCTTC | CSVVGLFSPDNEQFF
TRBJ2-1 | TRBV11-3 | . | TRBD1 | TGTGCCAGCAGCGGCGGACAGGGGGTATACAATGAGCAGTTCTTC | CASSGGQGVYNEQFF
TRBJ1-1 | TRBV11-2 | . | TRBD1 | TGTGCCAGCAGCTCCATACCACAGGGGGCAATTAGAGCTGAAGCTTTCTTT | CASSSIPQGAIRAEAFF
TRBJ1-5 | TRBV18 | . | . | TGTGCCAGCTCACAGTCAGGGGCCAATCAGCCCCAGCATTTT | CASSQSGANQPQHF
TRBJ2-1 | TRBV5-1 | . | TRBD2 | TGCGCCAGTTCCCAAGCGGGAGAGTCCTACAATGAGCAGTTCTTC | CASSQAGESYNEQFF
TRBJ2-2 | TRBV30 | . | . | TGTGCCTGGAGTGGTAGCGGCCGGAGCGGGGAGCTGTTTTTT | CAWSGSGRSGELFF
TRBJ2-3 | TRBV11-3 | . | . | TGTGCCAGCAGCTCCTCGGGCACAGATACGCAGTATTTT | CASSSSGTDTQYF
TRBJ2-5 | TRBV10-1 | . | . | TGCGCCAGCAGTGAGACCGGGGCGGGACCCCAAGAGACCCAGTACTTC | CASSETGAGPQETQYF
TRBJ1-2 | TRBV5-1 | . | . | TGCGCCAGCAGCTTGATGGCTGCAGGGGCCTATGGCTACACCTTC | CASSLMAAGAYGYTF
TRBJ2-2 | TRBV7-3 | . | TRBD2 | TGTGCCAGCAGCCTTGGGGGTCTAGCGGGGAACACCGGGGAGCTGTTTTTT | CASSLGGLAGNTGELFF
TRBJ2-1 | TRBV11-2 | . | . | TGTGCCAGCAGCCGTACGTTGGGGCGGAGCTCCTACAATGAGCAGTTCTTC | CASSRTLGRSSYNEQFF
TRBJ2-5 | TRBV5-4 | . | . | TGTGCCAGCAGCCTCCAGACTGGACAAGAGACCCAGTACTTC | CASSLQTGQETQYF
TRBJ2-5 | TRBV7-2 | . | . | TGTGCCAGCAGCTTAAGTGAGACCCAGTACTTC | CASSLSETQYF
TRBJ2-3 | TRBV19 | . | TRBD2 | TGTGCCAGTAGTATAGGGCTAGCGGGGTCAGATACGCAGTATTTT | CASSIGLAGSDTQYF
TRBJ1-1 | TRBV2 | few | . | TGTGCCAGCAGTGAAACTGTGGATCACACTGAAGCTTTCTTT | CASSETVDHTEAFF
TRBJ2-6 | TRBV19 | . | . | TGTGCCAGTAGCCTCCGGGACATCGCATTCTCTGGGGCCAACGTCCTGACTTTC | CASSLRDIAFSGANVLTF
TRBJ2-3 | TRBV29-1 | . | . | TGCAGCGTTGATATTACAGATACGCAGTATTTT | CSVDITDTQYF
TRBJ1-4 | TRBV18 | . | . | TGTGCCAGCTCACCACTTTTGTATGAAAAACTGTTTTTT | CASSPLLYEKLFF
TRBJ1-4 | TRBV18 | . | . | TGTGCCAGCTCACCTCCCTTTACAGGGAGCCGGACGGAACTGTTTTTT | CASSPPFTGSRTELFF
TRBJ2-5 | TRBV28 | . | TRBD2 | TGTGCCAGCAGTTTTAGCGGGGGGGCCCAAGAGACCCAGTACTTC | CASSFSGGAQETQYF
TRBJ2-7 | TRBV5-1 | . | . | TGCGCCAGCAGCTTGGACCACGAGCAGTACTTC | CASSLDHEQYF
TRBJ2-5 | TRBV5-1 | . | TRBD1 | TGCGCCAGCAGTTCAACAGGGGAAGAGACCCAGTACTTC | CASSSTGEETQYF